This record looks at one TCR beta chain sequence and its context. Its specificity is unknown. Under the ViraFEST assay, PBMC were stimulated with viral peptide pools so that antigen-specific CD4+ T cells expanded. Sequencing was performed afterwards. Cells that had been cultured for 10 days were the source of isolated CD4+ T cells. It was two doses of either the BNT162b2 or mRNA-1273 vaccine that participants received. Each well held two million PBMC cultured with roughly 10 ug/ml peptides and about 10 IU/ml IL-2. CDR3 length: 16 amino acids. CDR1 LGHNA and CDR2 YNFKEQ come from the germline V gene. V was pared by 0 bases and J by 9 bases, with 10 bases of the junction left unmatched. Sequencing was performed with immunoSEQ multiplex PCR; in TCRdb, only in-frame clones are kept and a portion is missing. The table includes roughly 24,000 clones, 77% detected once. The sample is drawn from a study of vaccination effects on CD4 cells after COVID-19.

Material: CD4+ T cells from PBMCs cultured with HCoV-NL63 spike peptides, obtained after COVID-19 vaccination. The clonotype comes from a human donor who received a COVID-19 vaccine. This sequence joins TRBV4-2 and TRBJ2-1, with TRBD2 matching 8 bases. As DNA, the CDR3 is TGTGCCAGCAGCCAAGATGTACTAGCGGTACTCGGTGAGCAGTTCTTC. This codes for CASSQDVLAVLGEQFF.